The sample holds one count of the clone carrying this T cell receptor (beta chain). The sample comes from a study of technical replicates of blood from four donors. The germline CDR1 and CDR2 sequences are MNHEY and SVGAGI. V dropped 5 bases and J dropped 6 bases, with 16 bases sitting between them. The CDR3 is made up of 14 amino acids. Profiled with immunoSEQ multiplex PCR; TCRdb holds only in-frame clones, not every one. The table records 95,000 to 100,000 clones, 96% of them present only once. This chain joins TRBV6-5 and TRBJ1-2, with D possibly being TRBD1 (5 bases). Sequences were obtained from T cells isolated from PBMCs. The source is a human donor in good health. The chain's CDR3 is CASSDSGTVDGYTF. The CDR3 DNA follows: TGTGCCAGCAGTGATTCAGGGACTGTGGATGGCTACACCTTC.